The clone carrying this T cell receptor (beta chain) was observed a few times. Between the trimmed V and J ends, which lost 5 bases and 1 base, there was a span of 12 bases. CDR3 size: 14 residues. In germline, CDR1 is MNHEY, CDR2 SVGAGI. This sample was included in a study of blood T cells in healthy people across ages. Combining a sample-barcoded 5' primer with a J-beta primer mix, a second PCR ran for roughly 6 to 12 cycles. TCRdb passed the 5' RACE reads through MiXCR, listing each CDR3 protein once. This sample carries some 1.8 million distinct CDR3 sequences, about two fifths of them seen once, and the ten largest clones take more than 20%.

The chain employs TRBV6-5 and TRBJ2-7; the D call may be TRBD1 or TRBD2 (5 bases each). This clonotype was obtained from a human donor in good health. Specimen: blood. The CDR3 nucleotides are TGTGCCAGCAGTACCCGGGACGGTTCCTACGAGCAGTACTTC. Its protein is CASSTRDGSYEQYF.